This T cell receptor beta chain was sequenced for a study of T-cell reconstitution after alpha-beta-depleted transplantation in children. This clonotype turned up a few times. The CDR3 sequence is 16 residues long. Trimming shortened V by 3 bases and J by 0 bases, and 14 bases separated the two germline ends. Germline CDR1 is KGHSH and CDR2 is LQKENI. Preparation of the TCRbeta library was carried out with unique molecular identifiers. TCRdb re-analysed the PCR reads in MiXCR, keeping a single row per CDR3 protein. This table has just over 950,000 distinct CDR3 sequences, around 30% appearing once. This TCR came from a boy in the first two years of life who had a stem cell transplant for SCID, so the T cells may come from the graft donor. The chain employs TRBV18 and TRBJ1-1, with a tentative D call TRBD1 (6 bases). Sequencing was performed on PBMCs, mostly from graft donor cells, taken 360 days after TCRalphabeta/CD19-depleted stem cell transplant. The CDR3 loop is CASSPHRVLMNTEAFF. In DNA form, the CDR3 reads TGTGCCAGCTCACCTCACAGGGTCCTAATGAACACTGAAGCTTTCTTT.